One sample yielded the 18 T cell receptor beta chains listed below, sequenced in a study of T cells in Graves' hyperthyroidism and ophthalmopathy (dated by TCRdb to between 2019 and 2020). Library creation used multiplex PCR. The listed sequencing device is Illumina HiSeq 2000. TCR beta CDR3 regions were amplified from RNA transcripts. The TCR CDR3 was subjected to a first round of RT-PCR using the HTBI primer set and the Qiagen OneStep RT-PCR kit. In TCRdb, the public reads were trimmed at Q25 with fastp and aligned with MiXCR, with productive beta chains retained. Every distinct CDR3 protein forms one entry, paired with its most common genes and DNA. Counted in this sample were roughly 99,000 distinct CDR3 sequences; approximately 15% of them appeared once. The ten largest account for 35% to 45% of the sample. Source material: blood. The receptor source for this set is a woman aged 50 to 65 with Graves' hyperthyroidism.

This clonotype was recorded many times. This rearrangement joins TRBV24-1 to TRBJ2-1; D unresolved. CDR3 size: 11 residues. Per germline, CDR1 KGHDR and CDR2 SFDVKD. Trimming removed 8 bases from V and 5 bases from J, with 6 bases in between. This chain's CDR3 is CATKENNEQFF. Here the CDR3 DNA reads TGTGCCACCAAGGAGAACAATGAGCAGTTCTTC.

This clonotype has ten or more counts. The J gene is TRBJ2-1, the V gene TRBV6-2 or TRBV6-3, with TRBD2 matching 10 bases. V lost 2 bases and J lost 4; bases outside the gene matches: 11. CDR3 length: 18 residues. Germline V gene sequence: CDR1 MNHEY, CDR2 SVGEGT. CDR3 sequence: CASSYPQGLAATYNEQFF. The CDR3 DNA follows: TGTGCCAGCAGTTACCCCCAAGGACTAGCGGCAACGTACAATGAGCAGTTCTTC.

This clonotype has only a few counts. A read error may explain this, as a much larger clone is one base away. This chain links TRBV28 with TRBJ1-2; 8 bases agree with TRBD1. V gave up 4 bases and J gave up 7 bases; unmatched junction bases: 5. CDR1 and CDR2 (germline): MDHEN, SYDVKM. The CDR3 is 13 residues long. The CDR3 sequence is CASSSHRGSGYTF. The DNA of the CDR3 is TGTGCCAGCAGTTCTCACAGGGGGTCTGGCTACACCTTC.

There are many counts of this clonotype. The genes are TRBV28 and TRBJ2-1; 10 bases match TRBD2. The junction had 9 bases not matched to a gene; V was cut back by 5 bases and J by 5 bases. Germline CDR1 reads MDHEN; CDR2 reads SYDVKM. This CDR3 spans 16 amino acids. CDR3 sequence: CASSRLGTSAHNEQFF. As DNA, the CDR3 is TGTGCCAGCAGTCGATTAGGGACTAGCGCCCACAATGAGCAGTTCTTC.

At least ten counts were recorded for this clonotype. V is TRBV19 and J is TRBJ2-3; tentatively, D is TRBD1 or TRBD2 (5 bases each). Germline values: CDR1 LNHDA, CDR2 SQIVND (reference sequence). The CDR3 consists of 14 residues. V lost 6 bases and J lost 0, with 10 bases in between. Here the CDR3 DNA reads TGTGCCAGTAGCGGGGCGTATAGCACAGATACGCAGTATTTT. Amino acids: CASSGAYSTDTQYF.

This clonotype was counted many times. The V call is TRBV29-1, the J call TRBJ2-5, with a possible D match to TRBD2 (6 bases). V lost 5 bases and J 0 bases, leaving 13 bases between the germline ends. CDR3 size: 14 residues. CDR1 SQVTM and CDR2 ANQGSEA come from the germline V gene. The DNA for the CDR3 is TGCAGCGTTCAGCCTAGCGCCTACCAAGAGACCCAGTACTTC. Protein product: CSVQPSAYQETQYF.

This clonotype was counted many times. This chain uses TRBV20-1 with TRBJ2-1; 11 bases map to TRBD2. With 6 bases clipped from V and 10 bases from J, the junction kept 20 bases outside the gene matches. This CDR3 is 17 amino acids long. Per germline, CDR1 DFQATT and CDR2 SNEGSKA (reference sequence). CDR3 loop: CSARIPDLAGGDWEQFF. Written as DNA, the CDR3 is TGCAGTGCCCGCATCCCCGATCTAGCGGGAGGAGATTGGGAGCAGTTCTTC.

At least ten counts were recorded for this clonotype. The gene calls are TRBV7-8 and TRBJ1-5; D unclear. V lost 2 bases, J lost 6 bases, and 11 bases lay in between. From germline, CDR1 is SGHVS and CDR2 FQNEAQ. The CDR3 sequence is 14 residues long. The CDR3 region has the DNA TGTGCCAGCAGCTTATGGGGATCGAGTCAGCCCCAGCATTTT. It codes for CASSLWGSSQPQHF.

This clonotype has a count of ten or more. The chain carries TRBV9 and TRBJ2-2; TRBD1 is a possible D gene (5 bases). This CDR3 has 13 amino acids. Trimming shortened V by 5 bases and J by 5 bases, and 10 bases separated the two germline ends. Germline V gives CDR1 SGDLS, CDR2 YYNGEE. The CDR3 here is CASRQGVTGELFF. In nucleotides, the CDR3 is TGTGCCAGCAGGCAGGGCGTAACCGGGGAGCTGTTTTTT.

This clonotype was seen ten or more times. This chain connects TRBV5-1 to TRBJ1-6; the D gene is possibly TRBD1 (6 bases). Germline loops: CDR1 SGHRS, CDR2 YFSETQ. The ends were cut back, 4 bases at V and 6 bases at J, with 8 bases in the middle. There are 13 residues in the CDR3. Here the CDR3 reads CASSVDSNSPLHF. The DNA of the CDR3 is TGCGCCAGCAGCGTGGACAGTAATTCACCCCTCCACTTT.

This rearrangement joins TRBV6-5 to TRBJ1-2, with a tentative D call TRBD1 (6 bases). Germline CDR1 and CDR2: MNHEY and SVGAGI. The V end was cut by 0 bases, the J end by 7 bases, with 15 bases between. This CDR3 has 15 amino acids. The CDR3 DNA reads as TGTGCCAGCAGTTACTCGTCTCAGGGGAAAGGTGGCTACACCTTC. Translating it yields CASSYSSQGKGGYTF.

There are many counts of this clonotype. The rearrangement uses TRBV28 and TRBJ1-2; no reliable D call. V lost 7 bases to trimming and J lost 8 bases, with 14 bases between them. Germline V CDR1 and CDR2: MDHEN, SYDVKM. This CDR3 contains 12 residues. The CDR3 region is CASTPDRRGYTF. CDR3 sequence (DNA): TGTGCCAGCACCCCGGACCGTCGAGGCTACACCTTC.

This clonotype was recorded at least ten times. CDR3 sequence (DNA): TGTGCCAGCAGCTTAGAAGGCTTGGGGGTGGATACGCAGTATTTT. The encoded protein is CASSLEGLGVDTQYF. The chain uses TRBV7-3 and TRBJ2-3, with D perhaps TRBD1 or TRBD2 (5 bases each). Germline-derived CDR1 and CDR2 are SGHTA and FQGTGA. The CDR3 is 15 residues long. Trimming shortened V by 2 bases and J by 6 bases, and 15 bases separated the two germline ends.

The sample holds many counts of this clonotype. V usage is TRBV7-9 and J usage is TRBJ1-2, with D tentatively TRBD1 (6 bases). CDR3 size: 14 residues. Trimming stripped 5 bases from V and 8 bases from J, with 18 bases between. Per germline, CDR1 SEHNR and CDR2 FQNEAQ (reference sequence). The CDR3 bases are TGTGCCAGCAGCCTCGGGGGGGCTAGGCGCGGCTACACCTTC. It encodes CASSLGGARRGYTF.

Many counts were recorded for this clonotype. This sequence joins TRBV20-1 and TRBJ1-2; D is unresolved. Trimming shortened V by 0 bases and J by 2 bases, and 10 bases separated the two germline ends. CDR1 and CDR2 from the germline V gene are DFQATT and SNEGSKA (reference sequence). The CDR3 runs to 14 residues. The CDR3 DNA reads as TGCAGTGCTAGAGATTCGGCGGGCAACTATGGCTACACCTTC. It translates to CSARDSAGNYGYTF.

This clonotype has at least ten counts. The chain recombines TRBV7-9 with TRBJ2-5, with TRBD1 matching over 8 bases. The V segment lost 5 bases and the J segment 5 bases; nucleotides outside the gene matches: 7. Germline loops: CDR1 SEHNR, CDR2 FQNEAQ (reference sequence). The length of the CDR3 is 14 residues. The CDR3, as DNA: TGTGCCAGCAGCCTCAGGACAGGGTCTGAGACCCAGTACTTC. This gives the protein CASSLRTGSETQYF.

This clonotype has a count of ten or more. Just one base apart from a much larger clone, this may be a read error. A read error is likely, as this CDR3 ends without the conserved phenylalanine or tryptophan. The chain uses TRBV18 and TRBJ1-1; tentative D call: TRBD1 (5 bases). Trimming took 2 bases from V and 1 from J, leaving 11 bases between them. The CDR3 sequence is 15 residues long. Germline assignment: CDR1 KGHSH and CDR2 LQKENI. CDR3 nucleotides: TGTGCCAGCTCACCATACGCAGGGACGAACACTGAAGCTTTCCTT. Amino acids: CASSPYAGTNTEAFL.

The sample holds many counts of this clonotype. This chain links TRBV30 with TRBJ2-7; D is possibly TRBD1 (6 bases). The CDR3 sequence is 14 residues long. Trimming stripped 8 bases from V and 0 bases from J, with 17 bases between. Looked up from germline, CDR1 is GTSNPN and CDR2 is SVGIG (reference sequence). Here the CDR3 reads CAELQGSGSYEQYV. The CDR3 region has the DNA TGTGCCGAATTACAGGGATCGGGCTCCTACGAGCAGTACGTC.